Below, 18 T cell receptor beta chains from the same sample are listed, as sequenced in a study of sequential checkpoint blockade in melanoma (dated by TCRdb to 2018 to 2020). The method was the immunoSEQ multiplex PCR assay. TCRdb limited this immuneACCESS table to in-frame rearrangements with V and J called. A share of clones is missing; checked studies link under half to unresolved V genes, and the rest is unexplained. Present in this sample are under 14,000 clones, roughly 51% of which were seen just once. The ten largest make up roughly 15% of the sample. The treatment or condition label, read with the paper, signifies: randomized to nivolumab then ipilimumab (arm A) or the reverse (arm B). The source material was CD8+ T cells sorted from blood (inferred from file names), sampled from a patient given nivolumab and ipilimumab in sequence. The source is a human donor with melanoma.

The chain joins TRBV4-3 to TRBJ2-2, with D unclear. Deletions cut 4 bases from V and 5 bases from J, with 5 bases between. Germline V gene data show CDR1 as LGHNA and CDR2 as YSLEER. CDR3 length equals 12 residues. CDR3 coding DNA: TGCGCCAGCAGCCCGTATACCGGGGAGCTGTTTTTT. It specifies CASSPYTGELFF.

In this sample, this clone turned up a few times. The chain uses TRBV6-5 and TRBJ1-1, with D unclear. The germline V gene encodes CDR1 MNHEY and CDR2 SVGAGI. Between the trimmed V and J ends, which lost 5 bases and 5 bases, there was a span of 12 bases. The CDR3 extends over 13 amino acids. The CDR3 is CASSEVSRTEAFF. The CDR3 DNA follows: TGTGCCAGCAGTGAGGTCTCGCGGACTGAAGCTTTCTTT.

The genes are TRBV9 and TRBJ2-7, with 9 bases that match TRBD2. With 0 bases clipped from V and 5 bases from J, the junction kept 3 bases outside the gene matches. CDR1 SGDLS and CDR2 YYNGEE come from the germline V gene. The CDR3 spans 14 residues. CDR3 region: CASSVEGLANEQYF. CDR3 coding DNA: TGTGCCAGCAGCGTAGAGGGACTAGCAAACGAGCAGTACTTC. Full variable domain (rest looked up from reference TRBV9 and TRBJ2-7): DSGVTQTPKHLITATGQRVTLRCSPRSGDLSVYWYQQSLDQGLQFLIQYYNGEERAKGNILERFSAQQFPDLHSELNLSSLELGDSALYFCASSVEGLANEQYFGPGTRLTVT.

The genes are TRBV6-5 and TRBJ2-7, with D possibly TRBD2 on 5 matching bases. The CDR3 is 12 residues long. Germline loops: CDR1 MNHEY, CDR2 SVGAGI. V was shortened by 5 bases and J by 6 bases, with 11 bases between the two germline ends. CDR3 DNA sequence: TGTGCCAGCAGTCCTAACGGAGGCGAGCAGTACTTC. This translates into CASSPNGGEQYF.

This clone was seen more than once but under ten times. V usage is TRBV4-3 and J usage is TRBJ2-1; TRBD1 is a possible D gene (5 bases). Germline values: CDR1 LGHNA, CDR2 YSLEER. The CDR3 sequence is 15 residues long. Trimming cost V 0 bases and J 7 bases, with 13 bases left between them. CDR3 nucleotide sequence: TGCGCCAGCAGCCAAGAGGACATTGGTAGGAATGAGCAGTTCTTC. Translation: CASSQEDIGRNEQFF.

The chain couples TRBV2 to TRBJ2-5, with D tentatively TRBD1 (6 bases). Judging by the DNA end, TRBJ2-7 fits better; the J call may be wrong. This CDR3 has 12 residues. Germline assignment: CDR1 SNHLY and CDR2 FYNNEI. The CDR3 protein is CASRQGTYEQYF. The CDR3 DNA reads TGTGCCAGCAGACAGGGTACCTACGAGCAGTACTTC.

The V gene is TRBV6-1, the J gene TRBJ1-1; no definite D call. This CDR3 region has 11 residues. Trimming cost V 8 bases and J 11 bases, with 15 bases left between them. Germline V gives CDR1 MNHNS, CDR2 SASEGT. The CDR3: CASYTYPGAFF. The CDR3 region has the DNA TGTGCCAGCTACACCTACCCCGGGGCTTTCTTT.

This clone occurred a few times. DNA for the CDR3: TGTGCCAGCAGCCGCCTGGGAGCGGGAGAGGGTAATACGCAGTATTTT. Translating gives CASSRLGAGEGNTQYF. The rearrangement uses TRBV14 and TRBJ2-3; 8 bases fit TRBD2. CDR3 size: 16 residues. Trimming cost V 4 bases and J 7 bases; bases outside gene matches: 13. From germline, CDR1 is SGHDN and CDR2 FVKESK.

The chain combines TRBV5-6 with TRBJ2-7, with 8 bases matching TRBD1. Germline CDR1 is SGHDT and CDR2 is YYEEEE. This CDR3 is built from 15 residues. The ends lost 4 bases at V and 3 bases at J; junction bases unmatched: 9. CDR3 sequence: CASSLGQGSGYEQYF. The CDR3 region has the DNA TGTGCCAGCAGCCTCGGACAGGGTTCGGGCTACGAGCAGTACTTC.

The CDR3 nucleotides are TGTGCCAGCAGCTTAGGACTAGCGGATTACTATGAGCAGTTCTTC. Translation gives CASSLGLADYYEQFF. This rearrangement joins TRBV7-6 to TRBJ2-1, with 9 bases fitting TRBD2. CDR1 and CDR2 from the germline V gene are SGHVS and FNYEAQ. With V trimmed by 1 base and J by 8 bases, 6 bases remained unmatched. This CDR3 spans 15 amino acids.

CDR3 sequence: CATSRDSYFYNEQFF. CDR3 DNA sequence: TGTGCCACCAGCAGAGACTCTTACTTTTACAATGAGCAGTTCTTC. V is TRBV15 and J is TRBJ2-1; D call uncertain. CDR1 and CDR2 from the germline V gene are LNHNV and YYDKDF (reference sequence). V was trimmed by 0 bases and J by 4 bases, leaving 10 bases between them. CDR3 length: 15 residues.

This chain connects TRBV7-5 to TRBJ2-1; the DNA was not used to check the table's D call, TRBD2. TRBV7-5 is deemed a pseudogene. The CDR3 covers 17 residues. The CDR3 protein is CARSYSETSVSYNEQFF. In DNA form, the CDR3 reads TGTGCCAGAAGCTACTCCGAGACTAGCGTCTCCTACAATGAGCAGTTCTTC.

The V and J genes are TRBV28 and TRBJ2-7; 15 bases are a match to TRBD2. Germline V CDR1 and CDR2: MDHEN, SYDVKM. With V trimmed by 7 bases and J by 3 bases, 13 bases remained unmatched. This CDR3 has 18 residues. The CDR3 DNA reads TGTGCCAGCACCCCGGAGGGGACTAGCGGGAGGCCCCTCTACGAGCAGTACTTC. Translating gives CASTPEGTSGRPLYEQYF.

The chain is built from TRBV7-9 and TRBJ2-7; 9 bases fit TRBD1. V trimming: 5 bases; J trimming: 1 base; junction bases outside the gene matches: 6. The CDR3 runs to 15 residues. Germline assignment: CDR1 SEHNR and CDR2 FQNEAQ (reference sequence). The CDR3 reads CASSIRDRESYEQYF. The CDR3 bases are TGTGCCAGCAGCATCCGGGACAGGGAGTCCTACGAGCAGTACTTC.

This chain joins TRBV5-6 and TRBJ2-1; weak D call: TRBD2 (5 bases). Germline V gene data show CDR1 as SGHDT and CDR2 as YYEEEE. CDR3 size: 13 residues. Trimming took 4 bases from V and 5 from J, leaving 10 bases between them. The CDR3 coding sequence is TGTGCCAGCAGCATCGGACTTGACAATGAGCAGTTCTTC. It specifies CASSIGLDNEQFF. The variable domain in full, with the rest retrieved from reference TRBV5-6 and TRBJ2-1, is DAGVTQSPTHLIKTRGQQVTLRCSPKSGHDTVSWYQQALGQGPQFIFQYYEEEERQRGNFPDRFSGHQFPNYSSELNVNALLLGDSALYLCASSIGLDNEQFFGPGTRLTVL.

This clone was counted between two and nine times. This chain connects TRBV15 to TRBJ2-7; unclear D gene. The V gene's germline CDR1 is LNHNV and CDR2 YYDKDF (reference sequence). Trimming removed 2 bases at V and 4 bases at J, with 15 bases between. There are 15 residues in the CDR3. In DNA, the CDR3 is TGTGCCACCAGCAGAAATGAGAGCACCGCATACGAGCAGTACTTC. Translation: CATSRNESTAYEQYF.

The chain links TRBV30 to TRBJ2-5, with a possible D match to TRBD2 (5 bases). The CDR3 totals 14 residues. V shed 0 bases and J shed 6 bases, with 14 bases lying between them. In germline, CDR1 is GTSNPN, CDR2 SVGIG (reference sequence). CDR3 loop: CAWSVTGILQTQYF. In DNA form, the CDR3 reads TGTGCCTGGAGTGTAACGGGGATCTTACAGACCCAGTACTTC.

The chain is built from TRBV6-1 and TRBJ2-7; 8 nucleotides match TRBD2. This CDR3 contains 15 residues. V lost 6 bases to trimming and J lost 6 bases; unmatched junction nucleotides: 13. CDR1 and CDR2 (germline): MNHNS, SASEGT. The CDR3 bases are TGTGCCAGCAGGGGCCGAGCGGGAGAAAGCTTCGAGCAGTACTTC. This sequence encodes CASRGRAGESFEQYF.